The rows below give T cell receptor beta chains drawn from one sample of a study of T cell responses to AZD1222 COVID-19 vaccine. Sequencing was performed with immunoSEQ multiplex PCR; in TCRdb, only in-frame clones are kept and a portion is missing. The sample gives around 94,000 clones, around 84% of which show up once; over 3.5% is in the top ten. The source was peripheral blood, collected 28 days after the second AZD1222 dose. Every receptor here comes from an adult who received the AZD1222 COVID-19 vaccine. The conserved cysteine and the conserved F or W are not part of the CDR3 here. The D gene is left open where the match is weak.

d_gene: NA; j_gene: TRBJ2-3; len: 11; v_gene: TRBV12-3/TRBV12-4; CDR3aa: ASSFGADHTQY
d_gene: NA; j_gene: TRBJ1-1; len: 11; v_gene: TRBV19; CDR3aa: ASRVGENTEAF
d_gene: NA; j_gene: TRBJ2-2; len: 12; v_gene: TRBV6-1; CDR3aa: ASSEFGSAGELF
d_gene: TRBD2; j_gene: TRBJ2-3; len: 13; v_gene: TRBV9; CDR3aa: ASSQSGGTTDTQY
d_gene: TRBD2; j_gene: TRBJ2-3; len: 16; v_gene: TRBV7-2; CDR3aa: ASSFVLAGPRGGDTQY
d_gene: NA; j_gene: TRBJ1-1; len: 11; v_gene: TRBV30; CDR3aa: AWSVNHPAEAF
d_gene: NA; j_gene: TRBJ1-5; len: 13; v_gene: TRBV2; CDR3aa: ASSAGGQNNQPQH
d_gene: NA; j_gene: TRBJ2-5; len: 12; v_gene: TRBV7-9; CDR3aa: ASSLEERKRTQY
d_gene: TRBD1; j_gene: TRBJ1-1; len: 12; v_gene: TRBV6-5; CDR3aa: ASIPDRGATEAF
d_gene: TRBD2; j_gene: TRBJ2-2; len: 18; v_gene: TRBV7-2; CDR3aa: ASSLASASGRGRGTGELF
d_gene: NA; j_gene: TRBJ1-4; len: 10; v_gene: TRBV7-9; CDR3aa: ASMAGNEKLF
d_gene: NA; j_gene: TRBJ1-1; len: 13; v_gene: TRBV27; CDR3aa: ASSSRRKGSTEAF
d_gene: NA; j_gene: TRBJ1-1; len: 10; v_gene: TRBV6-5; CDR3aa: ASSPYDTEAF
d_gene: TRBD1; j_gene: TRBJ2-7; len: 10; v_gene: TRBV29-1; CDR3aa: SAGTGNHEQY
d_gene: TRBD1; j_gene: TRBJ2-5; len: 12; v_gene: TRBV29-1; CDR3aa: SVDPTGVQETQY
d_gene: NA; j_gene: TRBJ1-2; len: 10; v_gene: TRBV19; CDR3aa: ASSSTNYGYT
d_gene: NA; j_gene: TRBJ1-1; len: 10; v_gene: TRBV12-3/TRBV12-4; CDR3aa: ASSLGREGAF
d_gene: NA; j_gene: TRBJ1-1; len: 11; v_gene: TRBV5-1; CDR3aa: ASSKGTSTEAF
d_gene: TRBD2; j_gene: TRBJ2-2; len: 13; v_gene: TRBV9; CDR3aa: ASSSSGSGTGELF
d_gene: NA; j_gene: TRBJ1-4; len: 12; v_gene: TRBV18; CDR3aa: ASSPPSANEKLF
d_gene: NA; j_gene: TRBJ1-5; len: 11; v_gene: TRBV28; CDR3aa: ASKEGRGQPQH
d_gene: NA; j_gene: TRBJ2-1; len: 13; v_gene: TRBV6-4; CDR3aa: ASSAEFRGGGEQF
d_gene: NA; j_gene: TRBJ2-1; len: 11; v_gene: TRBV3-1/TRBV3-2; CDR3aa: ASTRGAYNEQF
d_gene: NA; j_gene: TRBJ1-1; len: 10; v_gene: TRBV19; CDR3aa: ASSPDTSGAF
d_gene: NA; j_gene: TRBJ2-2; len: 13; v_gene: TRBV5-1; CDR3aa: ASRPLTSRAGELF
d_gene: NA; j_gene: TRBJ2-2; len: 14; v_gene: TRBV24-1; CDR3aa: ATSDGGRQSVGELF